These 25 T cell receptor beta chains originate from one sample sequenced in a study of neurological immune-mediated disorders. TCRdb re-called the 5' RACE reads through MiXCR, storing one row per CDR3 protein. The table shows tens of thousands of distinct CDR3 sequences, with over 2% occurring only once. Source material: PBMCs. These receptors came from a man aged 50 to 60 with multiple sclerosis.

This clonotype was detected a few times. A much larger clone differs from this one at a single base, so this may be a read error. The rearrangement links TRBV5-1 to TRBJ2-7; 9 positions match TRBD1. The CDR3 loop spans 14 amino acids. Germline CDR1 and CDR2: SGHRS and YFSETQ. The CDR3, as DNA: TGCGCCAGCAGCCCGGGACAGGGAGTCATCGAGAAGTACTTC. Protein sequence: CASSPGQGVIEKYF.

At least ten counts were recorded for this clonotype. The chain uses TRBV5-1 and TRBJ2-3, with D uncertain. Deletions cut 2 bases from V and 1 base from J, with 8 bases between. Per the germline V gene, CDR1 is SGHRS and CDR2 is YFSETQ. This CDR3 is 14 amino acids long. The CDR3 DNA follows: TGCGCCAGCAGCTTCTTTGGGGGCACAGATACGCAGTATTTT. This translates into CASSFFGGTDTQYF.

This clonotype was recorded at least ten times. V and J are TRBV28 and TRBJ2-3; D remains unclear. The germline V gene has CDR1 MDHEN and CDR2 SYDVKM. Trimming removed 3 bases at V and 1 base at J, with 11 bases between. The length of the CDR3 is 15 residues. The CDR3 DNA reads as TGTGCCAGCAGTTTGGAGCAGGTTGGCACAGATACGCAGTATTTT. Translated, it gives CASSLEQVGTDTQYF.

This clonotype came up many times. The genes are TRBV7-8 and TRBJ2-7; D is possibly TRBD1 (6 bases). Germline V gene data show CDR1 as SGHVS and CDR2 as FQNEAQ. The germline V and J ends were trimmed by 0 bases and 4 bases, with 10 bases remaining between them. This CDR3 region has 14 residues. CDR3 loop: CASSLAQGPYEQYF. In DNA, the CDR3 is TGTGCCAGCAGCTTAGCGCAGGGGCCTTACGAGCAGTACTTC.

This clonotype showed up many times. This chain uses TRBV4-3 with TRBJ1-1, with 8 bases matching TRBD1. Germline values: CDR1 LGHNA, CDR2 YSLEER. The trim removed 3 bases at V and 4 bases at J, leaving 4 bases unmatched. This CDR3 has 14 residues. CDR3: CASSHYRGGTEAFF. The CDR3, as DNA: TGCGCCAGCAGCCATTACAGGGGGGGCACTGAAGCTTTCTTT.

This clonotype occurred many times. The chain is built from TRBV9 and TRBJ2-3; TRBD2 aligns across 9 bases. This CDR3 contains 16 residues. Germline V gene lookup returns CDR1 SGDLS and CDR2 YYNGEE. V shed 0 bases, J shed 4 bases, and the junction held 6 bases outside the gene matches. CDR3 nucleotides: TGTGCCAGCAGCGTAGCTGCGGGGGGGGCGTCAGATACGCAGTATTTT. Its protein is CASSVAAGGASDTQYF.

This clonotype was detected ten times or more. CDR3 sequence reads: CATKSAGNTEAFF. DNA for the CDR3: TGCGCCACCAAATCAGCAGGGAACACTGAAGCTTTCTTT. This rearrangement joins TRBV5-1 to TRBJ1-1; the D is unclear. The CDR3 covers 13 residues. Germline V gene lookup returns CDR1 SGHRS and CDR2 YFSETQ. V shed 9 bases and J shed 1 base, with 13 bases lying between them. Variable domain in full (rest from reference TRBV5-1 and TRBJ1-1): KAGVTQTPRYLIKTRGQQVTLSCSPISGHRSVSWYQQTPGQGLQFLFEYFSETQRNKGNFPGRFSGRQFSNSRSEMNVSTLELGDSALYLCATKSAGNTEAFFGQGTRLTVV.

As concerns this clonotype: A much more abundant neighbour one base away suggests this may be a read error. V gene TRBV28 combines with J gene TRBJ1-2; D remains ambiguous. This CDR3 is 14 amino acids long. Per the germline V gene, CDR1 is MDHEN and CDR2 is SYDVKM. Between the trimmed V and J ends, which lost 3 bases and 5 bases, there was a span of 13 bases. The CDR3 loop is CASSLRKGQYGYTF. DNA of the CDR3: TGTGCCAGCAGTTTGCGGAAAGGGCAATATGGCTACACCTTC.

In this sample, this clonotype turned up many times. The chain is built from TRBV7-6 and TRBJ2-1; TRBD2 matches at 9 bases. The germline V gene encodes CDR1 SGHVS and CDR2 FNYEAQ. The CDR3 length is 18 residues. With 0 bases clipped from V and 5 bases from J, the junction kept 11 bases outside the gene matches. The CDR3, as DNA: TGTGCCAGCAGCTTAGCGAAAAGTGCGGGGGGGCGGGACAATGAGCAGTTCTTC. Encoded protein: CASSLAKSAGGRDNEQFF. Full variable domain (missing parts from reference TRBV7-6 and TRBJ2-1): GAGVSQSPRYKVTKRGQDVALRCDPISGHVSLYWYRQALGQGPEFLTYFNYEAQQDKSGLPNDRFSAERPEGSISTLTIQRTEQRDSAMYRCASSLAKSAGGRDNEQFFGPGTRLTVL.

This clonotype has ten or more counts. V gene TRBV5-1 combines with J gene TRBJ2-6, with TRBD1 identical over 8 bases. From germline, CDR1 is SGHRS and CDR2 YFSETQ. This CDR3 comprises 17 residues. The V and J ends lost 3 bases and 0 bases, in that order; junction bases with no gene match: 5. CDR3 sequence (DNA): TGCGCCAGCAGCTCGACAGGGGTGAGCTCTGGGGCCAACGTCCTGACTTTC. It translates to CASSSTGVSSGANVLTF.

The sample holds many counts of this clonotype. The V and J genes are TRBV7-2 and TRBJ2-3; 12 nucleotides line up with TRBD2. In germline, CDR1 is SGHTA, CDR2 FQGNSA. The CDR3 is 16 amino acids. V lost 3 bases, J lost 8 bases, and 9 bases stayed unmatched. The CDR3 here is CASSFRLAGASATQYF. The CDR3 DNA reads as TGTGCCAGCAGCTTCCGACTAGCGGGGGCTTCTGCTACGCAGTATTTT.

This clonotype was observed at least ten times. The chain has TRBV28 and TRBJ1-2; D remains unclear. Trimming took off 10 bases at V and 4 bases at J, with 10 bases between the two ends. Germline CDR1 is MDHEN and CDR2 is SYDVKM. The CDR3 has 11 residues. DNA of the CDR3: TGTGCCACCGACGAGGGCTATGGCTACACCTTC. It yields the protein CATDEGYGYTF.

This clonotype was recorded at least ten times. This chain joins TRBV3-1 and TRBJ2-5, with TRBD2 as a possible D gene (7 bases). Germline CDR1 reads LGHDT; CDR2 reads YNNKEL (reference sequence). V lost 3 bases and J lost 5, with 22 bases in between. The CDR3 totals 17 residues. This CDR3 is CASSQPFGAGARETQYF. CDR3 nucleotides: TGTGCCAGCAGCCAGCCCTTCGGGGCGGGGGCCAGGGAGACCCAGTACTTC.

This clonotype was seen ten or more times. The chain couples TRBV20-1 to TRBJ1-6; tentative D call: TRBD1 (6 bases). The CDR3 length is 15 residues. Per germline, CDR1 DFQATT and CDR2 SNEGSKA (reference sequence). V was clipped by 1 base and J by 7 bases, with 14 bases between them. The DNA for the CDR3 is TGCAGTGCTAGAGCGTCGCAGGGGCTCAATTCACCCCTCCACTTT. Translated, it gives CSARASQGLNSPLHF.

This clonotype was recorded at least ten times. This sequence joins TRBV4-3 and TRBJ2-6, with 10 bases matching TRBD1. This CDR3 region has 19 residues. Germline CDR1 is LGHNA and CDR2 is YSLEER. With 1 base clipped from V and 2 bases from J, the junction kept 8 bases outside the gene matches. The CDR3 nucleotides read TGCGCCAGCAGCCAAGTGGGGGGACAGGGGAGCACTGGGGCCAACGTCCTGACTTTC. Protein product: CASSQVGGQGSTGANVLTF.

This clonotype was found many times. The chain employs TRBV27 and TRBJ1-5, with D possibly TRBD1 on 5 matching bases. Trimming stripped 2 bases from V and 0 bases from J, with 5 bases between. Germline lookup yields CDR1 MNHEY and CDR2 SMNVEV (reference sequence). The CDR3 length is 14 residues. The CDR3 DNA reads as TGTGCCAGCAGTTTAGGGGGTAGCAATCAGCCCCAGCATTTT. Residues: CASSLGGSNQPQHF.

This clonotype is categorized as medium-sized. The chain links TRBV20-1 to TRBJ2-7; 9 bases are shared with TRBD1. CDR1 is DFQATT and CDR2 is SNEGSKA in the germline V gene (reference sequence). The V segment lost 3 bases and the J segment 1 base; nucleotides outside the gene matches: 4. The CDR3 has 14 amino acids. DNA for the CDR3: TGCAGTGCTAGCCGGGACAGGGCGTCCTACGAGCAGTACTTC. It encodes CSASRDRASYEQYF.

This clonotype came up many times. This chain uses TRBV20-1 with TRBJ2-3, with TRBD2 matching over 11 bases. V lost 1 base and J lost 4; bases outside the gene matches: 7. The CDR3 extends over 16 amino acids. CDR1 and CDR2 (germline): DFQATT, SNEGSKA (reference sequence). The CDR3 is CSARGSGGASADTQYF. Written as DNA, the CDR3 is TGCAGTGCTAGAGGTAGCGGGGGGGCCTCAGCAGATACGCAGTATTTT.

In its sample, this clonotype was seen many times. The chain recombines TRBV14 with TRBJ1-1, with D possibly being TRBD1 (5 bases). Trimming stripped 5 bases from V and 3 bases from J, with 10 bases between. The germline V gene encodes CDR1 SGHDN and CDR2 FVKESK. The CDR3 covers 13 residues. CDR3 coding DNA: TGTGCCAGCAGCTGGGACGGGTACACTGAAGCTTTCTTT. Translation: CASSWDGYTEAFF.

This clonotype was counted ten times or more. The chain recombines TRBV9 with TRBJ2-1, with 13 bases that match TRBD2. Germline V lookup: CDR1 SGDLS, CDR2 YYNGEE. V dropped 6 bases and J dropped 3; count of bases not matched to a gene: 3. This CDR3 has 15 amino acids. The CDR3 spells CASKLAGGDYNEQFF. The CDR3 DNA sequence: TGTGCCAGCAAACTAGCGGGGGGGGACTACAATGAGCAGTTCTTC.

This clonotype was detected many times. V usage is TRBV20-1 and J usage is TRBJ1-1, with D perhaps TRBD1 (6 bases). This CDR3 spans 14 amino acids. Deletions cut 6 bases from V and 0 bases from J, with 14 bases between. Per germline, CDR1 DFQATT and CDR2 SNEGSKA (reference sequence). The CDR3 reads CSAPRTEMNTEAFF. In nucleotides, the CDR3 is TGCAGTGCCCCCCGGACAGAGATGAACACTGAAGCTTTCTTT.

Many counts were recorded for this clonotype. The chain uses TRBV27 and TRBJ2-7; 11 bases map to TRBD1. Germline V lookup: CDR1 MNHEY, CDR2 SMNVEV (reference sequence). The V gene end was trimmed by 6 bases and the J gene end by 2 bases; junction bases not matched to a gene: 6. The CDR3 runs to 15 residues. The CDR3 loop is CASSRKGQGAYEQYF. Written as DNA, the CDR3 is TGTGCCAGCAGCCGAAAGGGACAGGGGGCCTACGAGCAGTACTTC.

This clonotype showed up many times. The chain uses TRBV20-1 and TRBJ1-2; 7 bases line up with TRBD1. The CDR3 consists of 14 residues. Germline CDR1 DFQATT, CDR2 SNEGSKA (reference sequence). Losses at the gene ends were 6 bases for V and 6 bases for J; bases not matched to a gene: 13. The CDR3 DNA reads as TGCAGTGCCCCTATTCGGACAGGATACAATGGCTACACCTTC. This translates into CSAPIRTGYNGYTF.

This clonotype was observed at least ten times. One junction end disagrees with the germline gene, perhaps due to a read error. DNA of the CDR3: TGTGCCAGCTCACAGGGTCCAGCGGGGGGGCCAAACTCCAACGAGCAGTACTTC. This translates into CASSQGPAGGPNSNEQYF. The chain carries TRBV18 and TRBJ2-7, with 10 bases fitting TRBD2. The V gene's germline CDR1 is KGHSH and CDR2 LQKENI. The length of the CDR3 is 18 residues.

This clonotype showed up many times. This chain connects TRBV6-2 or TRBV6-3 to TRBJ1-4, with 7 bases that match TRBD1. Germline lookup yields CDR1 MNHEY and CDR2 SVGEGT. The CDR3 has 12 residues. The ends lost 8 bases at V and 5 bases at J; junction bases unmatched: 2. CDR3 nucleotides: TGTGCCAGCGGGACAGTGAATGAAAAACTGTTTTTT. Protein product: CASGTVNEKLFF.